These 2 T cell receptor beta chains came from one sample sequenced in a study of T cell responses to AZD1222 COVID-19 vaccine. Here immunoSEQ multiplex PCR was the method, and the copy in TCRdb shows in-frame clones only, minus some. This sample yields roughly 150,000 clones, of which roughly 86% are seen a single time; more than 5.5% belongs to the top ten. The specimen comprised peripheral blood, sampled on day 0 of AZD1222 vaccination. All receptors come from an adult in good health.

This rearrangement joins TRBV4-1 to TRBJ1-2, with 7 bases that match TRBD1. Trimming cost V 1 base and J 4 bases; bases outside gene matches: 9. Per germline, CDR1 MGHRA and CDR2 YSYEKL. The CDR3 has 16 residues. The DNA for the CDR3 is TGCGCCAGCAGCCAAGGACAGGGACCAGGAGTCTATGGCTACACCTTC. It yields the protein CASSQGQGPGVYGYTF.

This clone is a singleton in its sample. The CDR3 nucleotides read TGTGCCAGCAGCTCGGGACAGGGCTCGTATGGCTACACCTTC. As protein: CASSSGQGSYGYTF. The chain has TRBV11-1 and TRBJ1-2; 9 bases match TRBD1. With V trimmed by 4 bases and J by 5 bases, 5 bases remained unmatched. Germline CDR1 and CDR2: SGHAT and FQDESV (reference sequence). The CDR3 loop spans 14 amino acids.